This TCR beta chain stems from a study of T-cell reconstitution after alpha-beta-depleted transplantation in children. Study observations and caveats: Two months or so post-transplant, alpha-beta T cells reportedly derived from several hundred expanded graft clones. Newly generated T cells supplied most T-cell counts and diversity one year post-transplant. Several patients had high TCRbeta diversity at day 60; it came from surviving recipient T cells and thymic progenitors.

The germline CDR1 and CDR2 sequences are SQVTM and ANQGSEA. The CDR3 is made up of 13 amino acids. The ends lost 4 bases at V and 1 base at J; junction bases unmatched: 2. This clonotype was recorded many times. Its antigen remains unidentified. Preparing the TCRbeta library involved the use of unique molecular identifiers. TCRdb re-analysed the PCR reads in MiXCR, keeping a single row per CDR3 protein. The data contain about 210,000 distinct CDR3 sequences, approximately 19% of them singletons. The starting material was PBMCs, mostly from graft donor cells, obtained 360 days after TCRalphabeta/CD19-depleted stem cell transplant. The chain joins TRBV29-1 to TRBJ2-5, with 8 bases matching TRBD1. The sequence derives from a male patient aged 2 to 10 who had a stem cell transplant for acute lymphoblastic leukemia, so the T cells may come from the graft donor. DNA of the CDR3: TGCAGCGTTGGGGGACAGGCCCAAGAGACCCAGTACTTC. Protein: CSVGGQAQETQYF.